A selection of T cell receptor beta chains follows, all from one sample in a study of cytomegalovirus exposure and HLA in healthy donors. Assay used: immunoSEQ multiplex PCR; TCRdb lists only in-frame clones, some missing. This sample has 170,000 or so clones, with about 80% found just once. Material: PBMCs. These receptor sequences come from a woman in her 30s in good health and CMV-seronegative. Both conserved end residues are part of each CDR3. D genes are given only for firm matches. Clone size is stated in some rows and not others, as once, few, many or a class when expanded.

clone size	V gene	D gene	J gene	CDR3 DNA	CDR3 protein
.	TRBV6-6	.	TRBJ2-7	TGTGCCAGCAGCAAACAGGGACCGTACGAGCAGTACTTC	CASSKQGPYEQYF
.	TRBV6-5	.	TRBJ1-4	TGTGCCAGCAGTTCCGGGGAACCGCTTCGGGAAAAACTGTTTTTT	CASSSGEPLREKLFF
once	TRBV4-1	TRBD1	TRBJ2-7	TGCGCCAGCAGCCAAGATTCGGGACAGGGCTCTAACCCCATCTACGAGCAGTACTTC	CASSQDSGQGSNPIYEQYF
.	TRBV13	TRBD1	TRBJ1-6	TGTGCCAGCAGCTTAGGGCAGGGGGCAATTAATTCACCCCTCCACTTT	CASSLGQGAINSPLHF
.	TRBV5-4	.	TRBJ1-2	TGTGCCAGCAGCTTACAGGGAGTAAGTGGCTACACCTTC	CASSLQGVSGYTF
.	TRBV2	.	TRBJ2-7	TGTGCCAGCAGGGAGGGTTGGGGGAGCTACGAGCAGTACTTC	CASREGWGSYEQYF
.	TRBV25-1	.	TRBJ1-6	TGTGCCAGCAGTGAGGGGGGGCCGTCTTCACCCCTCCACTTT	CASSEGGPSSPLHF
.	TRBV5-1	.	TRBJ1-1	TGCGCCAGCAGCTGGGGGCGGGACACTGAAGCTTTCTTT	CASSWGRDTEAFF
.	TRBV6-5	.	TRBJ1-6	TGTGCCAGCAGTTACCAAGGGGGAGATTCACCCCTCCACTTT	CASSYQGGDSPLHF
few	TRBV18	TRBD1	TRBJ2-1	TGTGCCAGCTCACTGCAGGACAGGACCTACAATGAGCAGTTCTTC	CASSLQDRTYNEQFF
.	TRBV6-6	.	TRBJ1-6	TGTGCCAGCACCGGCTATAATTCACCCCTCCACTTT	CASTGYNSPLHF
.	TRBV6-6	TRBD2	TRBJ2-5	TGTGCCAGCAGTTGGCGCGGGGGTCAAGAGACCCAGTACTTC	CASSWRGGQETQYF
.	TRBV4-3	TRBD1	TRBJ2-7	TGCGCCAGCAGCCTGCGGGACAGGGCTCATTCCGAGCAGTACTTC	CASSLRDRAHSEQYF
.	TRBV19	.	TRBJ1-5	TGTGCCAGTGAGCCCGGGAGCAATCAGCCCCAGCATTTT	CASEPGSNQPQHF
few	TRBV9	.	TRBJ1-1	TGTGCCAGCAGCCCCCAGTCGAACACTGAAGCTTTCTTT	CASSPQSNTEAFF